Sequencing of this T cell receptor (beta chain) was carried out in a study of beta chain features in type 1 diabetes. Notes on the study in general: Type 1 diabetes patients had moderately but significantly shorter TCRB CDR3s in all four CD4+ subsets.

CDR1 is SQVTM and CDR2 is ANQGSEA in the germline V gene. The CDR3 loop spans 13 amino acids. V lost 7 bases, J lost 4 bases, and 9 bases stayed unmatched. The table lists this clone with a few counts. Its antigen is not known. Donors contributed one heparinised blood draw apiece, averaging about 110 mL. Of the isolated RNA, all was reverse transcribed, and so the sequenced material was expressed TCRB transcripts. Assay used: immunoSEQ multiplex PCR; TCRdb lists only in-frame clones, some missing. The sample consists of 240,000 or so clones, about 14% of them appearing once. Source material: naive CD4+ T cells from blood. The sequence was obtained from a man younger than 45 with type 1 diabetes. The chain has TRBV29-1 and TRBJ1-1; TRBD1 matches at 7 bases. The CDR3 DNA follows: TGCAGCGGTGAGACAGGGTCGCGCACTGAAGCTTTCTTT. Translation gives CSGETGSRTEAFF.